This TCR beta chain is drawn from a study of blood T cell repertoires in COVID-19. TCRdb's table, derived via immunoSEQ multiplex PCR, lists solely in-frame clones and lacks some. The sample holds about 190,000 clones, around 80% seen once. The source of this sequence is an elderly woman with COVID-19, enrolled during active disease. The material sequenced was peripheral blood.

In DNA form, the CDR3 reads TGTGCCAGCAGCTCCGCGAGGGCTGGGGCCAACGTCCTGACTTTC. Protein sequence: CASSSARAGANVLTF. The rearrangement uses TRBV6-6 and TRBJ2-6; a possible D gene is TRBD2 (5 bases). The CDR3 is made up of 15 amino acids. CDR1 is MNHNY and CDR2 is SVGAGI in the germline V gene (reference sequence). Trimming pared 6 bases from V and 2 bases from J, leaving 11 bases between.